These 11 T cell receptor beta chains share one sample of origin, sequenced in a study of glioma-infiltrating T cells after dendritic cell vaccination. Using immunoSEQ multiplex PCR, the repertoire was profiled, and TCRdb retains in-frame clones only, with some absent. The sample lists fewer than 85,000 clones, roughly 87% occurring once. Sequenced here: blood, sampled before dendritic cell vaccination. The receptors stem from a human donor with glioblastoma.

V gene TRBV18 combines with J gene TRBJ2-1, with D perhaps matching TRBD2 (6 bases). Deletions cut 3 bases from V and 9 bases from J, with 6 bases between. There are 11 residues in the CDR3. Germline values: CDR1 KGHSH, CDR2 LQKENI. The CDR3 is CASSPTSEQFF. The CDR3 bases are TGTGCCAGCTCACCGACTAGTGAGCAGTTCTTC.

The chain uses TRBV2 and TRBJ2-5; 8 nucleotides agree with TRBD1. V dropped 6 bases and J dropped 4; count of bases not matched to a gene: 1. Germline-derived CDR1 and CDR2 are SNHLY and FYNNEI. This CDR3 contains 12 residues. The CDR3 spells CASRGQGETQYF. CDR3 sequence (DNA): TGTGCCAGCAGAGGACAGGGAGAGACCCAGTACTTC.

This chain connects TRBV29-1 to TRBJ1-1; 7 positions agree with TRBD1. The CDR3 consists of 14 residues. J gave up 1 base and V 7 bases, and 9 bases lay outside the gene matches. CDR1 is SQVTM and CDR2 is ANQGSEA in the germline V gene. The CDR3 reads CSAEGAGTNTEAFF. The DNA for the CDR3 is TGCAGCGCTGAGGGGGCAGGGACGAACACTGAAGCTTTCTTT.

The chain links TRBV9 to TRBJ2-5; a weak D match, TRBD1 (5 bases). V was pared by 0 bases and J by 2 bases, with 8 bases between. CDR1 and CDR2 from the germline V gene are SGDLS and YYNGEE. CDR3 length equals 14 residues. The chain's CDR3 is CASSVGQYQETQYF. The CDR3 nucleotides read TGTGCCAGCAGCGTAGGACAGTATCAAGAGACCCAGTACTTC.

The chain links TRBV18 to TRBJ2-7; possibly TRBD2 for D (6 bases). This CDR3 has 14 residues. Germline CDR1 and CDR2: KGHSH and LQKENI. The germline V and J ends were trimmed by 1 base and 7 bases, with 14 bases remaining between them. DNA for the CDR3: TGTGCCAGCTCACCACTGGCTAGCGCGAGGGAGCAGTACGTC. This codes for CASSPLASAREQYV.

The V and J genes are TRBV6-6 and TRBJ1-2, with 11 bases lining up with TRBD1. From germline, CDR1 is MNHNY and CDR2 SVGAGI (reference sequence). CDR3 length: 15 residues. V gave up 5 bases and J gave up 5 bases; unmatched junction bases: 7. DNA for the CDR3: TGTGCCAGCAGTAACGCCGGGACAGGGGGGTATGGCTACACCTTC. Residues: CASSNAGTGGYGYTF.

The rearrangement joins TRBV27 to TRBJ2-7, with D perhaps matching TRBD1 (6 bases). Trimming left V 11 bases short and J 2 bases short, with 16 bases between. The CDR3 has 13 amino acids. Looked up from germline, CDR1 is MNHEY and CDR2 is SMNVEV (reference sequence). CDR3 sequence (DNA): TGTGCCTCCAGGGGAGACAGCCCCTACGAGCAGTACGTC. Its translation: CASRGDSPYEQYV.

This CDR3 is CASSELAGGSYEQYV. The CDR3 nucleotides read TGCGCCAGCAGTGAACTAGCGGGAGGCTCCTACGAGCAGTACGTC. The chain couples TRBV5-1 to TRBJ2-7; 12 nucleotides align to TRBD2. V dropped 5 bases and J dropped 0; count of bases not matched to a gene: 3. In germline, CDR1 is SGHRS, CDR2 YFSETQ. This CDR3 has 15 residues.

The chain joins TRBV11-1 to TRBJ1-2; D is unclear. The CDR3 has 18 residues. V was cut by 5 bases and J by 0 bases, with 22 bases left in between. CDR1 and CDR2 from the germline V gene are SGHAT and FQDESV (reference sequence). The CDR3 loop is CASSPGGRQQEPNYGYTF. DNA of the CDR3: TGTGCCAGCAGCCCCGGAGGACGGCAGCAAGAGCCTAACTATGGCTACACCTTC.

In DNA form, the CDR3 reads TGCGCCAGCAGCTCCTCAGGGGACCAAGAGACCCAGTACTTC. Translating gives CASSSSGDQETQYF. The rearrangement joins TRBV5-1 to TRBJ2-5; possible D gene TRBD1, 6 bases. Germline CDR1 reads SGHRS; CDR2 reads YFSETQ. Trimming stripped 3 bases from V and 0 bases from J, with 9 bases between. CDR3 length: 14 amino acids.

This clone has more than one count but fewer than ten. The chain is built from TRBV2 and TRBJ2-2; 7 bases map to TRBD1. The V segment lost 6 bases and the J segment 0 bases; nucleotides outside the gene matches: 4. This CDR3 has 15 amino acids. Germline V gives CDR1 SNHLY, CDR2 FYNNEI. The CDR3 sequence: CASRRGGANTGELFF. The CDR3 DNA reads TGTGCCAGCAGGCGAGGGGGCGCGAACACCGGGGAGCTGTTTTTT.